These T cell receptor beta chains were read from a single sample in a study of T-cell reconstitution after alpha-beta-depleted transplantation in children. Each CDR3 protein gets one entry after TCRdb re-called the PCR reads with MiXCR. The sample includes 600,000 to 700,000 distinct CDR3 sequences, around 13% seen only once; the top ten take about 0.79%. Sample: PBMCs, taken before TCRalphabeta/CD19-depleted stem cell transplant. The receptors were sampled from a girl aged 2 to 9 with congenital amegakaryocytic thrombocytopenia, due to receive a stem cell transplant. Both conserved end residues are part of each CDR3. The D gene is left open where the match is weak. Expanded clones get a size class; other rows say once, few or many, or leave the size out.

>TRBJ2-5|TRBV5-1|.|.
TGCGCCAGCAGCTTGGCCATGGGCCAAGGAGAGACCCAGTACTTC
CASSLAMGQGETQYF
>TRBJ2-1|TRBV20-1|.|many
TGCAGTGCTAGAAGGGACTTCGTCAATGAGCAGTTCTTC
CSARRDFVNEQFF
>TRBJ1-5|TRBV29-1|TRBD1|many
TGCAGCGTTGTCTTACCGGGACAGGGATTTTATCAGCCCCAGCATTTT
CSVVLPGQGFYQPQHF
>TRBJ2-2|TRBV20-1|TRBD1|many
TGCAGTGCTGGACAGGGGGCGCGAACCGGGGAGCTGTTTTTT
CSAGQGARTGELFF
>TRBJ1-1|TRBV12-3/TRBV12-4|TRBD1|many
TGTGCCAGCAGCATATTGACAGGGGGCTCTGAAGCTTTCTTT
CASSILTGGSEAFF
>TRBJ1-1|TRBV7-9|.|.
TGTGCCAGCAGCTTAGTTTCCGAGGGTTTTGAAGCTTTCTTT
CASSLVSEGFEAFF
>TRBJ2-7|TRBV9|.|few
TGTGCCAGCAGCGTAGCGAACACAGACTACGAGCAGTACTTC
CASSVANTDYEQYF
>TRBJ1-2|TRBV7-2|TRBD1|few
TGTGCCAGCAGCCCAGGGGGCAGGGACTATGGCTACACCTTC
CASSPGGRDYGYTF
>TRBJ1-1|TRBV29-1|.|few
TGCAGCGTTGAATGGAGGGGGGACACTGAAGCTTTCTTT
CSVEWRGDTEAFF
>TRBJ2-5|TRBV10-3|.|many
TGTGCCATCAGTGAGTCCGGGGGGCTAGAGACCCAGTACTTC
CAISESGGLETQYF
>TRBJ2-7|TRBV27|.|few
TGTGCCAGCAGTTTCCCGGATCCCTACGAGCAGTACTTC
CASSFPDPYEQYF
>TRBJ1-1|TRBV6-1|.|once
TGTGCCAGCAGGGTCACTATGAACACTGAAGCTTTCTTT
CASRVTMNTEAFF
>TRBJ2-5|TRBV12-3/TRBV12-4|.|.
TGTGCCAGCGAAGCGTCCGGGTACCAAGAGACCCAGTACTTC
CASEASGYQETQYF
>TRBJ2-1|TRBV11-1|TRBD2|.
TGTGCCAGCAGCTTATCCCCTACGTCGGGACTAGGATCCTACAATGAGCAGTTCTTC
CASSLSPTSGLGSYNEQFF
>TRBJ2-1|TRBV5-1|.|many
TGCGCCAGCAGCCTCCTTACGGGAAACTACAATGAGCAGTTCTTC
CASSLLTGNYNEQFF
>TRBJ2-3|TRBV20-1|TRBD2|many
TGCAGTGCTAGAGAAGGAACTAGCGGGATGACAGATACGCAGTATTTT
CSAREGTSGMTDTQYF
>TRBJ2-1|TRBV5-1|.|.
TGCGCCAGCAGCTCGGACTGGGCGAGGCAGTTGTTC
CASSSDWARQLF
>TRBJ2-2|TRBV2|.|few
TGTGCCAGCAGTGAAGCGCCGGGTAGGAAGAACACCGGGGAGCTGTTTTTT
CASSEAPGRKNTGELFF
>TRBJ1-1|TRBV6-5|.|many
TGTGCCAGCAACCAGGACAGCATGAACACTGAAGCTTTCTTT
CASNQDSMNTEAFF
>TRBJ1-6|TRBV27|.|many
TGTGCCAGCAGTTGGAGACAGAATAATTCACCCCTCCACTTT
CASSWRQNNSPLHF
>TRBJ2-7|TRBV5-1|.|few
TGCGCCAGCAGCTTGGGCACAGGGTACGGCTCCTACGAGCAGTACTTC
CASSLGTGYGSYEQYF
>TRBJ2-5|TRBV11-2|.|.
TGTGCCAGCAGCCCACTTTACAGATGGTCACCGAGCCAAGAGACCCAGTACTTC
CASSPLYRWSPSQETQYF
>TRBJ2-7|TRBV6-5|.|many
TGTGCCAGCCGATTACCCAACTCCTACGAGCAGTACTTC
CASRLPNSYEQYF
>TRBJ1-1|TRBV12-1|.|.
TGTGCCATCCTCACCAGGGAGGGACACACTGAAGCTTTCTTT
CAILTREGHTEAFF
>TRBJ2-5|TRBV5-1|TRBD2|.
TGCGCCAGCAGCTTGAGCGGGATGTACCAAGAGACCCAGTACTTC
CASSLSGMYQETQYF
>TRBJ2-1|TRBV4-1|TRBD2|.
TGCGCCAGCAGCTCAGGAGGGGGGACTAGCACGGAGAATGAGCAGTTCTTC
CASSSGGGTSTENEQFF
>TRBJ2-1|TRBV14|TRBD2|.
TGTGCCAGCAGCCTCGGACTAGCGGGGCAGTTCTTC
CASSLGLAGQFF
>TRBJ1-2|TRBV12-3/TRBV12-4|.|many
TGTGCCAGCAGTTTTGGTCTTCGGGCCTCCGCTGGCTACACCTTC
CASSFGLRASAGYTF
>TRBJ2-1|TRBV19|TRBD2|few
TGTGCCAGTACAAATCTAGCGGGAGCCATAAACCCCAGTGAGCAGTTCTTC
CASTNLAGAINPSEQFF